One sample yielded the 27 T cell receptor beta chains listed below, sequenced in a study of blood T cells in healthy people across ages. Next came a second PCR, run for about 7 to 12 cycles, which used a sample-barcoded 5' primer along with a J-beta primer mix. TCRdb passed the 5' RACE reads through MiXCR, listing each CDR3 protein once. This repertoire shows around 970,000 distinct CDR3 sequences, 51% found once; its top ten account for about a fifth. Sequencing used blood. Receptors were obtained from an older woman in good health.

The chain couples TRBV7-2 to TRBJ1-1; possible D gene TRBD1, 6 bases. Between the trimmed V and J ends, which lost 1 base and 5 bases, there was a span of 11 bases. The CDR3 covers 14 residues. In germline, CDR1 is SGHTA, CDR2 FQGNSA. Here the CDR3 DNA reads TGTGCCAGCAGCTTAGGGCCAGGGGCTACTGAAGCTTTCTTT. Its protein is CASSLGPGATEAFF.

Here the CDR3 reads CSAGTLLGETQYF. CDR3 coding DNA: TGCAGTGCCGGGACACTCCTGGGAGAGACCCAGTACTTC. The rearrangement links TRBV20-1 to TRBJ2-5; D perhaps matches TRBD1 (6 bases). This CDR3 spans 13 amino acids. CDR1 and CDR2 from the germline V gene are DFQATT and SNEGSKA (reference sequence). Trimming removed 6 bases at V and 4 bases at J, with 15 bases between.

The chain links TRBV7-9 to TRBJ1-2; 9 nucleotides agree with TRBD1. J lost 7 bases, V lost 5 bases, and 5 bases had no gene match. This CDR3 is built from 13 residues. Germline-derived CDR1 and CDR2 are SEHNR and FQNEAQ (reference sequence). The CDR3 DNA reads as TGTGCCAGCAGCGTGAAGGACAGGGGTGGCTACACCTTC. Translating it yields CASSVKDRGGYTF. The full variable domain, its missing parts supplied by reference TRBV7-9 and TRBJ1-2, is DTGVSQNPRHKITKRGQNVTFRCDPISEHNRLYWYRQTLGQGPEFLTYFQNEAQLEKSRLLSDRFSAERPKGSFSTLEIQRTEQGDSAMYLCASSVKDRGGYTFGSGTRLTVV.

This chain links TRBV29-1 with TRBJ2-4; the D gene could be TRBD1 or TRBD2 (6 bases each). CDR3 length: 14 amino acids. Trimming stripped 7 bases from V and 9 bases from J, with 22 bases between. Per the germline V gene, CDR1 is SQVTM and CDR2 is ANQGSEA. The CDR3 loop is CSAKGGSNVGIQYF. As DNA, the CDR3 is TGCAGCGCTAAAGGGGGGAGCAATGTCGGCATTCAGTACTTC.

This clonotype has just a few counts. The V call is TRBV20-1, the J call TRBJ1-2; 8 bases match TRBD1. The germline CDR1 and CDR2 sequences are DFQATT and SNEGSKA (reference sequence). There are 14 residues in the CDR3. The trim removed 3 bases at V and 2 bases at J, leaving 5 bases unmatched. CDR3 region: CSASSAGGNYGYTF. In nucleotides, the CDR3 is TGCAGTGCTAGTAGCGCAGGGGGCAACTATGGCTACACCTTC.

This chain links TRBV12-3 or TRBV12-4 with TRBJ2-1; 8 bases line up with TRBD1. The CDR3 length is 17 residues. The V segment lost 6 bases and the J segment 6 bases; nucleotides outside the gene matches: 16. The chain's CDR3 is CASSLSGGGFWFNEQFF. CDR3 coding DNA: TGTGCCAGCAGCCTATCAGGGGGCGGGTTTTGGTTCAATGAGCAGTTCTTC.

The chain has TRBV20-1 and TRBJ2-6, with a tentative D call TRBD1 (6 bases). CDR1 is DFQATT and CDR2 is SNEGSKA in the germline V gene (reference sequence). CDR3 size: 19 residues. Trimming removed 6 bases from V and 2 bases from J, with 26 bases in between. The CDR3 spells CSAFEGDRSIFPGANVLTF. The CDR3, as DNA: TGCAGTGCCTTCGAGGGAGACAGGTCAATATTTCCTGGGGCCAACGTCCTGACTTTC.

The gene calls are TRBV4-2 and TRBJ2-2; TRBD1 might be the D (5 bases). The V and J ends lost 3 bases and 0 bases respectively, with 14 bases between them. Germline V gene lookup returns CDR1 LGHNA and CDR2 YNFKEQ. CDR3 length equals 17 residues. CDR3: CASSHPVGRPNTGELFF. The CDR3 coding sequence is TGTGCCAGCAGCCACCCAGTGGGGCGACCGAACACCGGGGAGCTGTTTTTT.

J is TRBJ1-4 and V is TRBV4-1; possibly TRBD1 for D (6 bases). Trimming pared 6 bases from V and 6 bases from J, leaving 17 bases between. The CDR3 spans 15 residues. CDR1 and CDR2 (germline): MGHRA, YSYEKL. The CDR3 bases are TGCGCCAGCAGGAACTCAGGGCAGGGGTATGAAAAACTGTTTTTT. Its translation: CASRNSGQGYEKLFF.

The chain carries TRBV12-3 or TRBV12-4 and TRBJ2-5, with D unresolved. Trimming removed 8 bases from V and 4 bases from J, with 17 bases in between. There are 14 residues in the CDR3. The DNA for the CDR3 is TGTGCCAGCCGCCGGGCACCGGGCTCAGAGACCCAGTACTTC. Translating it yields CASRRAPGSETQYF.

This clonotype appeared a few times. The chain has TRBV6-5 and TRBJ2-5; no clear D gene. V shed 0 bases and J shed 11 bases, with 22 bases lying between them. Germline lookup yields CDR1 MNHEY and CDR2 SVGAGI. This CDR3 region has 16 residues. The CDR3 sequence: CASSYSSLRPRLEQYF. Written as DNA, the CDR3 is TGTGCCAGCAGTTACTCAAGCCTCCGCCCTCGGTTAGAGCAGTACTTC.

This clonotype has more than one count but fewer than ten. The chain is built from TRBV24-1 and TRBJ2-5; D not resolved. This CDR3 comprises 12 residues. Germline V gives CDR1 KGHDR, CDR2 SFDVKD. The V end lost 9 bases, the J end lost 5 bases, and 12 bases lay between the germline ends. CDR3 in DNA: TGTGCCACCGCGTCAGCGCTGGAGACCCAGTACTTC. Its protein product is CATASALETQYF.

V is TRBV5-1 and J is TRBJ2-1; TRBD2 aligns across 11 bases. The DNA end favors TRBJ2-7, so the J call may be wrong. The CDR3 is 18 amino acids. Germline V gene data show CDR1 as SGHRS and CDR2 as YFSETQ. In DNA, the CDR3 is TGCGCCAGCAGCTCCAACCGAGGGACTAGCGGACAAACCTACGAGCAGTACTTC. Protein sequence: CASSSNRGTSGQTYEQYF.

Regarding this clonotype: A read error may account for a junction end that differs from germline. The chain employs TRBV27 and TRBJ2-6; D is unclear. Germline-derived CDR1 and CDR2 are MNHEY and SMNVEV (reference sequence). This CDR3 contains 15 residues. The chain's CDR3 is CVSSRVQAGANVLTF. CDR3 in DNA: TGTGTCAGCAGTCGTGTGCAGGCGGGGGCCAACGTCCTGACTTTC.

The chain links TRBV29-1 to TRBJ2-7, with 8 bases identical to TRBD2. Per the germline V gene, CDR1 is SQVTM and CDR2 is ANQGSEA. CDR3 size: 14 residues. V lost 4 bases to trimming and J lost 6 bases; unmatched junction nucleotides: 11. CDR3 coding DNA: TGCAGCGTTGTTGGAATAGCGGGAAAAGCCGAGCAGTACTTC. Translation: CSVVGIAGKAEQYF.

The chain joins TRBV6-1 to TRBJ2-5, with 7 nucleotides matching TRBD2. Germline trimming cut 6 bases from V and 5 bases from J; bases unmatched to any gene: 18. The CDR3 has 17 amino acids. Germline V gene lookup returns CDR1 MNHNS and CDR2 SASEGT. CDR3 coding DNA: TGTGCCAGCAGCGATACCTCTCGGACGCGGCGGGGGGAGACCCAGTACTTC. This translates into CASSDTSRTRRGETQYF.

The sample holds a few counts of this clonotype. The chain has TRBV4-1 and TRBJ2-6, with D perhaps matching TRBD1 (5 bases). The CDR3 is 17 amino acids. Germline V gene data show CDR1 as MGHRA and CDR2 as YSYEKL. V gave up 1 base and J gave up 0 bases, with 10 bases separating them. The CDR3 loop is CASSQARQPSGANVLTF. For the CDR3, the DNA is TGCGCCAGCAGCCAAGCCAGACAGCCCTCTGGGGCCAACGTCCTGACTTTC.

CDR3 sequence (DNA): TGTGCCAGCAGCTCGCGACTGAACACTGAAGCTTTCTTT. This gives the protein CASSSRLNTEAFF. The V and J genes are TRBV11-1 and TRBJ1-1; no firm D call. Between the trimmed V and J ends, which lost 4 bases and 0 bases, there was a span of 6 bases. Germline V gives CDR1 SGHAT, CDR2 FQDESV (reference sequence). The CDR3 contains 13 residues.

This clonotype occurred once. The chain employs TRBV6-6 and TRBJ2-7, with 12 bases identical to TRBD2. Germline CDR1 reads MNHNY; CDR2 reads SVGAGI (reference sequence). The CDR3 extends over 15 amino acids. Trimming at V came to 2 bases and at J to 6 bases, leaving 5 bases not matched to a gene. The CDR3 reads CASSYLGLAGPEQYF. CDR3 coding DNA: TGTGCCAGCAGTTACCTTGGACTAGCGGGGCCCGAGCAGTACTTC.

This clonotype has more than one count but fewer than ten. The CDR3 loop is CSVEGPLPREEYEQYF. The CDR3 DNA is TGCAGCGTTGAAGGGCCTCTACCCAGGGAGGAATACGAGCAGTACTTC. This chain links TRBV29-1 with TRBJ2-7, with D possibly being TRBD2 (6 bases). The V end lost 1 base, the J end lost 4 bases, and 20 bases lay between the germline ends. Per the germline V gene, CDR1 is SQVTM and CDR2 is ANQGSEA. CDR3 length: 16 amino acids.

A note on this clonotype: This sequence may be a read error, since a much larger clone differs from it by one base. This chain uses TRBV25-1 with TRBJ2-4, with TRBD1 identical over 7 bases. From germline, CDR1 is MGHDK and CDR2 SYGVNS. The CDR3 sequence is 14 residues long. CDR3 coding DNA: TGTGCCTGCAGTGACCCGGGACAGTCCCTTAGGCAGTACTTC. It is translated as CACSDPGQSLRQYF.

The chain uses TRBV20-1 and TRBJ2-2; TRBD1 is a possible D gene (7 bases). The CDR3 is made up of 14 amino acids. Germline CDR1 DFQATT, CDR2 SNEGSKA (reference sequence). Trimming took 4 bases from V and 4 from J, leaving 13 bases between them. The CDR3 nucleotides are TGCAGTGCTAACTACAGGGGAGGCACCGGGGAGCTGTTTTTT. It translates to CSANYRGGTGELFF.

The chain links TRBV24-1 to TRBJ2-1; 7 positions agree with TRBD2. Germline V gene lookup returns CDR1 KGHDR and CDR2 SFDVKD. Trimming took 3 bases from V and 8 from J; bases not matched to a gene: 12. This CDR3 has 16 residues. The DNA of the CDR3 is TGTGCCACCAGTGATGCCGTTGTAGACACTAGCGATGAGCAGTTCTTC. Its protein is CATSDAVVDTSDEQFF.

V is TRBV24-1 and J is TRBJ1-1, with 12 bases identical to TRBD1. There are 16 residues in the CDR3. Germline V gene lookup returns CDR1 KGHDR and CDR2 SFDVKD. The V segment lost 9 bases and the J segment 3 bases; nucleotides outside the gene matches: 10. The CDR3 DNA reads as TGTGCCACCGAGACCGGGACAGGGGGCATGGACACTGAAGCTTTCTTT. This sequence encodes CATETGTGGMDTEAFF.

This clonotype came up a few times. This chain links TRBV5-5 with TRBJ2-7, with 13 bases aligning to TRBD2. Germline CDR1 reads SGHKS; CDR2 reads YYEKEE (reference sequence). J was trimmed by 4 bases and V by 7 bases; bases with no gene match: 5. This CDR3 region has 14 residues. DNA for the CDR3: TGTGCCAGCGAAAGGACTAGCGGGAGATACGAGCAGTACTTC. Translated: CASERTSGRYEQYF.

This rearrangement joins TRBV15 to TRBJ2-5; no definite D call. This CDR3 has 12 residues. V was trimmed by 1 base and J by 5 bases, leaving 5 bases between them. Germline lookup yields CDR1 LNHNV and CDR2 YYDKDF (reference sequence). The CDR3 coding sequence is TGTGCCACCAGCAGAGTCAGGGAGACCCAGTACTTC. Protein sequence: CATSRVRETQYF.

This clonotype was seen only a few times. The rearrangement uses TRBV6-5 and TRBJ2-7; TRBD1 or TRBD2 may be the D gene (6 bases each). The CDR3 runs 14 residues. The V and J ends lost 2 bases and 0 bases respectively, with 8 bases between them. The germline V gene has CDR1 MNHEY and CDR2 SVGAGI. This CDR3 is CASSYRGASYEQYF. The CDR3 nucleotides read TGTGCCAGCAGTTACAGGGGGGCCTCCTACGAGCAGTACTTC.